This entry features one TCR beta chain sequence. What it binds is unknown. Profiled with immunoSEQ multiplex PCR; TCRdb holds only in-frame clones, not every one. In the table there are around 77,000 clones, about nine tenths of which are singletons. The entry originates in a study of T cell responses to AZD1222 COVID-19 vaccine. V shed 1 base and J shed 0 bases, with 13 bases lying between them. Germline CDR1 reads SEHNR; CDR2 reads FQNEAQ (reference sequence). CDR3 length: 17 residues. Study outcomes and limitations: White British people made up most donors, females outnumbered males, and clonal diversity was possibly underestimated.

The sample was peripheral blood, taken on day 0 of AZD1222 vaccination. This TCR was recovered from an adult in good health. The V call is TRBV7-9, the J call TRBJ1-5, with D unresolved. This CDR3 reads CASSLGPGGDSNQPQHF. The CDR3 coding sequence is TGTGCCAGCAGCTTAGGACCGGGAGGTGATAGCAATCAGCCCCAGCATTTT. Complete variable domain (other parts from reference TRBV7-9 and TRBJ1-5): DTGVSQNPRHKITKRGQNVTFRCDPISEHNRLYWYRQTLGQGPEFLTYFQNEAQLEKSRLLSDRFSAERPKGSFSTLEIQRTEQGDSAMYLCASSLGPGGDSNQPQHFGDGTRLSIL.